This T cell receptor (beta chain) was sequenced in a study of blood T cell repertoires in COVID-19. In the study overall: Specimens from acute and convalescent COVID-19 originated in the United States, Italy and Spain. PBMCs, B-cell-depleted T cells, or T cells were the source of the cDNA or gDNA that made up the material.

The CDR3 totals 12 residues. V lost 6 bases to trimming and J lost 7 bases; unmatched junction nucleotides: 3. The cohort comprised adults aged roughly 18 to 95 years residing in 24 US areas. In assigning cohorts, the study relied on participant-reported clinical history. Clones were read by immunoSEQ multiplex PCR, and TCRdb kept only the in-frame ones, dropping some. The repertoire holds about 250,000 clones, with around 91% as singletons. The receptor was isolated from a woman aged 18 to 35 who had recovered from COVID-19. The specimen sequenced was PBMCs or T cells enriched from blood (not recorded which). This rearrangement joins TRBV12-3 or TRBV12-4 to TRBJ1-2; the match to TRBD1 covers 9 bases. The CDR3 is CASRPTGGGYTF. Here the CDR3 DNA reads TGTGCCAGCAGACCGACAGGGGGTGGCTACACCTTC.